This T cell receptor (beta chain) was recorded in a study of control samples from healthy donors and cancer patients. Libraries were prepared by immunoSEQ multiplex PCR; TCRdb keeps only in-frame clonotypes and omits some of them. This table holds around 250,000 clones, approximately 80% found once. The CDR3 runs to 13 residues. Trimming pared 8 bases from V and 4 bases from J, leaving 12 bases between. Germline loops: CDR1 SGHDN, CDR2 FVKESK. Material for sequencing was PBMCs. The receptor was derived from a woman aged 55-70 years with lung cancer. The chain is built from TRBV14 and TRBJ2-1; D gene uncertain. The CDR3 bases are TGTGCCAGCTCCCTGGCGGTTTACAATGAGCAGTTCTTC. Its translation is CASSLAVYNEQFF.